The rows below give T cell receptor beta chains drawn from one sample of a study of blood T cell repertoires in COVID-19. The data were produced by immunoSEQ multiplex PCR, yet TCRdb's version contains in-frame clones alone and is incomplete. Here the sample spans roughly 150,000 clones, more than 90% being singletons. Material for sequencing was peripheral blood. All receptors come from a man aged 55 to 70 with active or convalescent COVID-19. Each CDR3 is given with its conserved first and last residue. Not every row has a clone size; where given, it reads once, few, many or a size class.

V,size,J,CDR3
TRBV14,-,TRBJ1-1,CASSQRGGGAEAFF
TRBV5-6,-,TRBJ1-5,CASSLRGYSNQPQHF
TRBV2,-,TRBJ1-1,CASRTQGGNTEAFF
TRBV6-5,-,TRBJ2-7,CASRGQPYEQYF
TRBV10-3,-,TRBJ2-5,CAISDLAGGGETQYF
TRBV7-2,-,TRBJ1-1,CASSSIPTGPSEAFF
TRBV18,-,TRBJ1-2,CASSSRSGVDYGYTF
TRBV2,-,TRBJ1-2,CASRQDSANYGCTF
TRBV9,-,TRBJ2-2,CASSVEPSGGELFF
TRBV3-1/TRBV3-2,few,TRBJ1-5,CASSQSDRGNQPQHF
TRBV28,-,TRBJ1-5,CASSIGGNQPQHF
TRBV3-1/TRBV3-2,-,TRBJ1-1,CASSLGEAEAFF
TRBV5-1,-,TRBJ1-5,CASSLKGGIEQPQHF
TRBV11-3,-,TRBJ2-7,CASSPRGINEQYF
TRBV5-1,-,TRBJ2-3,CASSLETGARPTDTQYF
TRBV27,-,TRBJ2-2,CASSSRGGGELFF
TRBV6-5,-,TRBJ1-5,CASRRSGPWQPQHF
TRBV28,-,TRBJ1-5,CASSSQGNNQPQHF
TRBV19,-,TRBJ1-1,CASSIGQGASEAFF
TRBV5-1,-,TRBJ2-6,CASRQAISGANVLTF
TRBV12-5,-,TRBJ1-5,CASGLTRDRLNQPQHF
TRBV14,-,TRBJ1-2,CASTRTGDYGYTF
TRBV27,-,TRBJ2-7,CATVSQGANEQYF
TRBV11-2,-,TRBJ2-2,CASSLVGSGRNTGELFF
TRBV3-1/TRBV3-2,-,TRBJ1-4,CASSQESRPQEKLFF
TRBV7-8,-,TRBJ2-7,CASSPKPYEQYF
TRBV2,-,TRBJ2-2,CASSESGQYTGELFF
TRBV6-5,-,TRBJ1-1,CASCRTGIMNTEAFF
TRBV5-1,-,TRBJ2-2,CASTSGGAYTGELFF
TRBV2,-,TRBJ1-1,CATSLRETEAFF
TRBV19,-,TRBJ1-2,CASSQQENYGYTF
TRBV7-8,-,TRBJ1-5,CASSLEIYQPQHF
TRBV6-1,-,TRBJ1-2,CASSEGGANYGYTF
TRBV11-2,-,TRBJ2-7,CASSLVGGDYEQYF
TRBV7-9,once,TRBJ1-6,CASSPAALHF
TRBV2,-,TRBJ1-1,CASSVFAGVNTEAFF
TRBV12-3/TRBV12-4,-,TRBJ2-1,CASSLRVSSEQFF
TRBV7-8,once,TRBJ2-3,CASSPTSGGDTQYF
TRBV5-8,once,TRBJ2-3,CASSLESSGRASDTQYF
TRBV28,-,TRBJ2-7,CASSLSGSGGWEQYF
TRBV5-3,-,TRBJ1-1,CARSRDRLNTEAFF